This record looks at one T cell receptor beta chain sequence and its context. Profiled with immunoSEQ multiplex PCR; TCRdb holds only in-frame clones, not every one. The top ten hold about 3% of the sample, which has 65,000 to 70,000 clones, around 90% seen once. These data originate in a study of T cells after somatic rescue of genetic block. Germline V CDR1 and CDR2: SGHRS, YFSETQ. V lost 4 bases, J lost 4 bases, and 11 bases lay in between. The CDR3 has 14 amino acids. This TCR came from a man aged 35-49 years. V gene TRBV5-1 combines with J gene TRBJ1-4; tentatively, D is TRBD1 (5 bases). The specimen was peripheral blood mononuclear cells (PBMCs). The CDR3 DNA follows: TGCGCCAGCAGCCTGGGGCGGATTAATGAAAAACTGTTTTTT. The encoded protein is CASSLGRINEKLFF.